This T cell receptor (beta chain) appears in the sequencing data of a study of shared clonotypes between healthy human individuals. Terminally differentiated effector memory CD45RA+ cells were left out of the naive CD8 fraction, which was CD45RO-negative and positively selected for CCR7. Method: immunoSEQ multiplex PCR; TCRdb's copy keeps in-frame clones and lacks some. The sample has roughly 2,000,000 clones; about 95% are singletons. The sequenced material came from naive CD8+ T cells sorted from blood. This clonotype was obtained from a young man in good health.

The CDR3 coding sequence is TGTGCCAGCAGCTTGCATCGGGGGGCCCTCATCTACGAGCAGTACTTC. It is translated as CASSLHRGALIYEQYF. The rearrangement joins TRBV7-9 to TRBJ2-7; D is possibly TRBD2 (7 bases). Germline CDR1 reads SEHNR; CDR2 reads FQNEAQ (reference sequence). The length of the CDR3 is 16 residues. The germline V and J ends were trimmed by 3 bases and 3 bases, with 18 bases remaining between them.